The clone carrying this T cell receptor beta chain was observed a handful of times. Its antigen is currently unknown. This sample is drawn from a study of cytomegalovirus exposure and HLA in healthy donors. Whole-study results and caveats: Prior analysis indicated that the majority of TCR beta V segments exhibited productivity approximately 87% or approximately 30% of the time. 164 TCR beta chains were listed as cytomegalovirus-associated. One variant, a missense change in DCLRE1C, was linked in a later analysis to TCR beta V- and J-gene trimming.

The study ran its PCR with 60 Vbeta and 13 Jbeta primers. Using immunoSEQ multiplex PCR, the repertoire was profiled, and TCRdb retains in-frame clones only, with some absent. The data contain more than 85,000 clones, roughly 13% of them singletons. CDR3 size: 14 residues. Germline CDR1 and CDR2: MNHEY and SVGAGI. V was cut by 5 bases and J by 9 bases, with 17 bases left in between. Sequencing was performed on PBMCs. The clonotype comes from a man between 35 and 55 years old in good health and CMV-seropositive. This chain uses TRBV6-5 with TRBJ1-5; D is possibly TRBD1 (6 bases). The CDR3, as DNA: TGTGCCAGCAGTCGCCGAGGACAGAGGGGGCCCCAGCATTTT. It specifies CASSRRGQRGPQHF.